This T cell receptor beta chain emerged from a study of blood T cell repertoires in COVID-19. Looking at the study overall: Samples representing acute and convalescent COVID-19 were sourced from the United States, Italy and Spain. PBMCs, B-cell-depleted T cells, or T cells were the source of the cDNA or gDNA that made up the material.

The CDR3 is 15 amino acids. V gave up 5 bases and J gave up 8 bases; unmatched junction bases: 15. Germline CDR1 reads SGHDN; CDR2 reads FVKESK. Sequencing was performed with immunoSEQ multiplex PCR; in TCRdb, only in-frame clones are kept and a portion is missing. The table records about 440,000 clones, roughly 91% of them present only once. Material: peripheral blood. The chain is built from TRBV14 and TRBJ2-7, with TRBD2 identical over 7 bases. This TCR derives from a woman aged 25 to 39 with acute or convalescent COVID-19. CDR3 coding DNA: TGTGCCAGCAGCGAGCTCGAGCGGGGATTCGATAAGCAGTACTTC. As protein: CASSELERGFDKQYF.